The 14 T cell receptor beta chains below come from one sample, sequenced in a study of shared clonotypes between healthy human individuals. The data were produced by immunoSEQ multiplex PCR, yet TCRdb's version contains in-frame clones alone and is incomplete. The repertoire holds 2 million to 2.5 million clones, 90% to 96% seen once, with more than 0.1% in the top ten. Sequencing was carried out using naive CD4+ T cells sorted from blood. The subset denotes: CD45RA+ positively selected. The receptor set was obtained from a man aged 18 to 30 in good health.

This clone has a single count. The chain recombines TRBV2 with TRBJ2-6; D ambiguous. The CDR3 has 14 residues. The V gene lost 4 bases and the J gene lost 1 base, with 5 bases spanning the gap. Germline CDR1 is SNHLY and CDR2 is FYNNEI. The CDR3 nucleotides are TGTGCCAGCAGTGCACAATCTGGGGCCAACGTCCTGACTTTC. Protein sequence: CASSAQSGANVLTF.

The gene calls are TRBV10-1 and TRBJ2-1; TRBD1 is a possible D gene (6 bases). Per the germline V gene, CDR1 is WNHNN and CDR2 is SYGVQD (reference sequence). V shed 2 bases and J shed 6 bases, with 11 bases lying between them. The length of the CDR3 is 14 residues. The CDR3 reads CASSEPGRGNEQFF. The CDR3 DNA reads TGCGCCAGCAGTGAGCCCGGCAGGGGCAATGAGCAGTTCTTC.

The V call is TRBV10-3, the J call TRBJ1-6; D ambiguous. CDR3 length: 16 amino acids. Trimming took 4 bases from V and 0 from J, leaving 10 bases between them. Germline assignment: CDR1 ENHRY and CDR2 SYGVKD. The CDR3 here is CAISAGFSSYNSPLHF. CDR3 DNA sequence: TGTGCCATCAGTGCCGGATTTAGCTCCTATAATTCACCCCTCCACTTT.

The gene calls are TRBV9 and TRBJ2-2, with no clear D. Germline CDR1 and CDR2: SGDLS and YYNGEE. CDR3 length: 14 amino acids. V was pared by 4 bases and J by 4 bases, with 11 bases between. In DNA, the CDR3 is TGTGCCAGCAGCCCCGGGCGACTCACCGGGGAGCTGTTTTTT. As protein: CASSPGRLTGELFF.

With respect to this clone: The junction departs from the called germline gene at one end, perhaps through a read error. This chain uses TRBV5-1 with TRBJ2-7; tentatively, D is TRBD1 or TRBD2 (5 bases each). The germline V gene encodes CDR1 SGHRS and CDR2 YFSETQ. The CDR3 loop spans 13 amino acids. The CDR3 region is CANSLAEGYEQYF. The DNA of the CDR3 is TGCGCCAACAGCTTGGCCGAGGGGTACGAGCAGTACTTC.

V usage is TRBV2 and J usage is TRBJ1-3; D gene uncertain. The V end lost 4 bases, the J end lost 3 bases, and 10 bases lay between the germline ends. Germline V gene lookup returns CDR1 SNHLY and CDR2 FYNNEI. This CDR3 contains 14 residues. In nucleotides, the CDR3 is TGTGCCAGCAGTGTGTACAGTAATGGAAACACCATATATTTT. Its protein product is CASSVYSNGNTIYF.

The V and J genes are TRBV5-1 and TRBJ2-5; 8 bases map to TRBD1. V was clipped by 0 bases and J by 0 bases; unmatched bases: 7. CDR3 length: 17 amino acids. Per germline, CDR1 SGHRS and CDR2 YFSETQ. The CDR3: CASSLAKTGDYQETQYF. The DNA for the CDR3 is TGCGCCAGCAGCTTGGCCAAGACAGGGGACTACCAAGAGACCCAGTACTTC.

The rearrangement uses TRBV21-1 and TRBJ2-7; no DNA check was done on the table's D call, TRBD2. TRBV21-1 has pseudogene status. This CDR3 has 15 residues. CDR3 in DNA: TGTGCCAGCAGCAATTGGGTGAGGCACGCCTACGAGCAGTACTTC. Its translation: CASSNWVRHAYEQYF.

V and J are TRBV9 and TRBJ2-6; D is unresolved. CDR1 is SGDLS and CDR2 is YYNGEE in the germline V gene. Trimming removed 6 bases from V and 4 bases from J, with 14 bases in between. The CDR3 sequence is 15 residues long. The DNA of the CDR3 is TGTGCCAGCACCACCGTAGGTTCCGGGGCCAACGTCCTGACTTTC. It codes for CASTTVGSGANVLTF.

This clone has only one observation. The J gene is TRBJ2-7, the V gene TRBV4-3; 8 bases match TRBD2. V lost 1 base, J lost 3 bases, and 5 bases stayed unmatched. The germline CDR1 and CDR2 sequences are LGHNA and YSLEER. This CDR3 region has 15 residues. CDR3 sequence: CASSQVAGGGYEQYF. The CDR3 DNA reads as TGCGCCAGCAGCCAAGTGGCGGGAGGTGGCTACGAGCAGTACTTC.

The J gene is TRBJ1-2, the V gene TRBV5-1; a weak D match, TRBD1 (5 bases). The V and J ends lost 0 bases and 7 bases respectively, with 13 bases between them. Germline CDR1 is SGHRS and CDR2 is YFSETQ. This CDR3 contains 14 residues. The CDR3 sequence is CASSLEGATRGYTF. The CDR3 nucleotides are TGCGCCAGCAGCTTGGAAGGGGCAACCCGTGGCTACACCTTC. Combining the CDR3 with reference TRBV5-1 and TRBJ1-2 gives the whole variable domain KAGVTQTPRYLIKTRGQQVTLSCSPISGHRSVSWYQQTPGQGLQFLFEYFSETQRNKGNFPGRFSGRQFSNSRSEMNVSTLELGDSALYLCASSLEGATRGYTFGSGTRLTVV.

The CDR3 region is CASSADLLPGELFF. The CDR3, as DNA: TGTGCCAGCAGCGCGGACCTGTTACCCGGGGAGCTGTTTTTT. The V and J genes are TRBV9 and TRBJ2-2; D not resolved. The length of the CDR3 is 14 residues. V lost 3 bases to trimming and J lost 6 bases, with 12 bases between them. Germline assignment: CDR1 SGDLS and CDR2 YYNGEE.

This clone was detected once. The chain joins TRBV7-8 to TRBJ2-2; 8 bases agree with TRBD1. This CDR3 has 18 residues. V was clipped by 1 base and J by 6 bases; unmatched bases: 13. Germline V gene sequence: CDR1 SGHVS, CDR2 FQNEAQ. This CDR3 is CASSLEAPYRGSAGELFF. In DNA, the CDR3 is TGTGCCAGCAGCTTAGAAGCCCCCTACAGGGGGAGCGCCGGGGAGCTGTTTTTT.

J is TRBJ1-2 and V is TRBV6-5; D is uncertain. The CDR3 spans 13 residues. Trimming took 4 bases from V and 5 from J, leaving 11 bases between them. Germline CDR1 is MNHEY and CDR2 is SVGAGI. The CDR3 spells CASSLVSGYGYTF. CDR3 coding DNA: TGTGCCAGCAGTTTGGTGAGCGGGTATGGCTACACCTTC.